The 10 T cell receptor beta chains in this list originate from one sample, sequenced in a study of regulatory T cells in long-lasting Graves disease. Arm-PCR of CDR3 regions and iRepertoire HTBI primers were the basis on which TCR beta libraries were built. TCRdb independently ran MiXCR on the multiplex PCR reads; one entry per CDR3 protein. The sample has 560,000 or so distinct CDR3 sequences, about 16% seen once. Stated time point: newly diagnosed GD, antithyroid drugs for less than 3 months. RNA extracted from PBMCs served as the sequencing template. The same specimen was also included in a second study, on T cells in Graves' hyperthyroidism and ophthalmopathy.

This sample comprised peripheral blood mononuclear cells (PBMCs), obtained at new diagnosis, from a patient treated with antithyroid drugs. The receptors stem from a young man with Graves disease.

This clonotype has a handful of counts. This sequence joins TRBV9 and TRBJ2-1; 8 nucleotides line up with TRBD2. V dropped 4 bases and J dropped 2; count of bases not matched to a gene: 5. Germline V lookup: CDR1 SGDLS, CDR2 YYNGEE. This CDR3 has 15 amino acids. The CDR3 coding sequence is TGTGCCAGCAGCACCCGGACTAGCCCCTACAATGAGCAGTTCTTC. Protein sequence: CASSTRTSPYNEQFF.

This clonotype appeared many times. The V gene is TRBV29-1, the J gene TRBJ2-7; 7 bases map to TRBD1. From germline, CDR1 is SQVTM and CDR2 ANQGSEA. V lost 2 bases to trimming and J lost 0 bases; unmatched junction nucleotides: 4. This CDR3 comprises 14 residues. The CDR3 sequence: CSVEKQGFSYEQYF. The CDR3 DNA reads as TGCAGCGTTGAAAAACAGGGGTTCTCCTACGAGCAGTACTTC.

This clonotype showed up many times. V gene TRBV7-2 combines with J gene TRBJ2-7; TRBD2 agrees at 12 bases. V was pared by 5 bases and J by 9 bases, with 11 bases of the junction left unmatched. The CDR3 sequence is 15 residues long. Germline values: CDR1 SGHTA, CDR2 FQGNSA. DNA for the CDR3: TGTGCCAGCAGCACACTAGCGGGAGGTGCCGGAGGGCAGTACTTC. Translating gives CASSTLAGGAGGQYF.

This clonotype occurred many times. This chain joins TRBV18 and TRBJ1-4, with unresolved D. The CDR3 length is 11 residues. Germline V gives CDR1 KGHSH, CDR2 LQKENI. The V gene lost 5 bases and the J gene lost 6 bases, with 4 bases spanning the gap. The CDR3 nucleotides are TGTGCCAGCTCAGGCGATGAAAAACTGTTTTTT. Its protein is CASSGDEKLFF.

J is TRBJ2-1 and V is TRBV20-1, with 8 bases fitting TRBD2. Germline V gives CDR1 DFQATT, CDR2 SNEGSKA (reference sequence). V lost 1 base, J lost 0 bases, and 8 bases stayed unmatched. This CDR3 contains 17 residues. The CDR3 bases are TGCAGTGCTAGAGCAGAAGCCGGGACTAGCTCCTACAATGAGCAGTTCTTC. Its translation: CSARAEAGTSSYNEQFF.

In its sample, this clonotype was seen many times. The J gene is TRBJ1-2, the V gene TRBV30, with 10 bases identical to TRBD1. Germline CDR1 reads GTSNPN; CDR2 reads SVGIG (reference sequence). The CDR3 sequence is 14 residues long. The junction had 10 bases not matched to a gene; V was cut back by 4 bases and J by 8 bases. The CDR3 loop reads CAWMTGGLVEGYTF. As DNA, the CDR3 is TGTGCCTGGATGACAGGGGGCCTAGTGGAGGGCTACACCTTC.

This clonotype was detected only a few times. The chain carries TRBV20-1 and TRBJ2-1; 9 bases agree with TRBD2. Germline trimming cut 0 bases from V and 6 bases from J; bases unmatched to any gene: 12. The CDR3 has 17 amino acids. The germline V gene encodes CDR1 DFQATT and CDR2 SNEGSKA (reference sequence). The CDR3 here is CSARDTALAGLGNEQFF. In DNA form, the CDR3 reads TGCAGTGCTAGAGATACCGCCCTAGCGGGATTGGGCAATGAGCAGTTCTTC.

The CDR3 nucleotides are TGTGCCACCAGTGACGGCAGGGGTGGCTACACCTTC. Amino acids: CATSDGRGGYTF. The chain employs TRBV24-1 and TRBJ1-2, with D tentatively TRBD1 (6 bases). V lost 4 bases and J 7 bases, leaving 9 bases between the germline ends. Germline CDR1 KGHDR, CDR2 SFDVKD. The CDR3 totals 12 residues.

This clonotype was seen repeatedly, ten times or more. This chain joins TRBV5-1 and TRBJ2-7; D unresolved. The germline V gene has CDR1 SGHRS and CDR2 YFSETQ. This CDR3 has 14 amino acids. V was trimmed by 2 bases and J by 1 base, leaving 10 bases between them. CDR3 sequence reads: CASSLGWDSYEQYF. The CDR3 DNA reads TGCGCCAGCAGCTTAGGCTGGGATTCCTACGAGCAGTACTTC.

There are many counts of this clonotype. This chain joins TRBV28 and TRBJ2-1, with D possibly being TRBD1 or TRBD2 (5 bases each). V was clipped by 4 bases and J by 3 bases, with 16 bases between them. The germline V gene has CDR1 MDHEN and CDR2 SYDVKM. This CDR3 comprises 16 residues. CDR3 sequence: CASSSSLGTGYNEQFF. The CDR3 bases are TGTGCCAGCAGTTCCTCACTAGGGACCGGCTACAATGAGCAGTTCTTC.